Listed below are T cell receptor beta chains from one sample, sequenced in a study of cytomegalovirus exposure and HLA in healthy donors. The table came from immunoSEQ multiplex PCR; TCRdb's copy has only in-frame clones and leaves some out. The sample shows 180,000 or so clones, 75% to 85% of them seen only once. The specimen sequenced was PBMCs. The receptor source for this set is a woman aged 30 to 39 in good health and CMV-seropositive. Both conserved end residues are part of each CDR3. A D gene is named only where the DNA matches it firmly. Only some rows state a clone size, as once, few, many or a class for expanded clones.

CDR3	DNA	D	size	V	J
CASSPSAGTDTQYF	TGTGCCAGCTCACCTTCGGCGGGGACAGATACGCAGTATTTT	-	-	TRBV18	TRBJ2-3
CASSFRGNQPQHF	TGTGCCAGCAGCTTTCGGGGAAATCAGCCCCAGCATTTT	-	-	TRBV7-8	TRBJ1-5
CASSYRTGELFF	TGTGCCAGCAGTTACCGTACCGGGGAGCTGTTTTTT	-	-	TRBV6-6	TRBJ2-2
CASSMPGQGVYEQYF	TGCGCCAGCAGTATGCCGGGACAGGGGGTCTACGAGCAGTACTTC	TRBD1	-	TRBV10-2	TRBJ2-7
CASSQGYYNEQFF	TGTGCCAGCAGTCAGGGCTACTACAATGAGCAGTTCTTC	-	-	TRBV2	TRBJ2-1
CAWSVPGGADTQYF	TGTGCCTGGAGTGTACCAGGGGGCGCAGATACGCAGTATTTT	TRBD1	-	TRBV30	TRBJ2-3
CASSFQGQLYGYTF	TGTGCCAGCAGTTTTCAGGGACAGCTCTATGGCTACACCTTC	TRBD1	-	TRBV27	TRBJ1-2
CASSTTLSSGNTIYF	TGTGCCAGTAGTACCACCCTGAGCTCTGGAAACACCATATATTTT	-	-	TRBV19	TRBJ1-3
CASSVDLGPNEQFF	TGTGCCAGCAGTGTCGATCTGGGGCCCAATGAGCAGTTCTTC	-	once	TRBV2	TRBJ2-1
CASSLSAGAGNTIYF	TGTGCCAGCAGTTTATCGGCCGGGGCTGGAAACACCATATATTTT	-	-	TRBV27	TRBJ1-3
CASSLDTGENYEQYF	TGTGCCAGCAGCTTAGATACCGGGGAGAACTACGAGCAGTACTTC	-	-	TRBV11-3	TRBJ2-7
CASSPTGNYGYTF	TGTGCCAGCAGCCCGACAGGGAACTATGGCTACACCTTC	TRBD1	-	TRBV5-5	TRBJ1-2
CASSPPGNYEQYF	TGTGCCAGCAGCCCCCCGGGAAACTACGAGCAGTACTTC	-	-	TRBV11-2	TRBJ2-7
CASSSGTNHNEKLFF	TGTGCCAGCAGCTCGGGGACAAACCATAATGAAAAACTGTTTTTT	-	-	TRBV5-8	TRBJ1-4
CASSESEPYNEQFF	TGCGCCAGCAGTGAGTCGGAGCCATACAATGAGCAGTTCTTC	-	-	TRBV10-1	TRBJ2-1
CASSLTRGLQFF	TGTGCCAGCAGCTTAACCAGGGGGCTTCAGTTCTTC	TRBD1	-	TRBV7-6	TRBJ2-1
CASSLTILKGQKETQYF	TGTGCCAGCAGCTTGACCATTCTTAAGGGACAGAAAGAGACCCAGTACTTC	TRBD1	-	TRBV28	TRBJ2-5
CASSQRLTGGAKNEQFF	TGCGCCAGCAGCCAACGGTTGACAGGGGGAGCTAAGAATGAGCAGTTCTTC	TRBD1	-	TRBV4-1	TRBJ2-1
CATSTIYGQPQHF	TGTGCCACCAGCACCATCTACGGGCAGCCCCAGCATTTT	-	-	TRBV15	TRBJ1-5
CASSFFLSGANVLTF	TGTGCCAGCAGCTTCTTCCTCTCTGGGGCCAACGTCCTGACTTTC	-	-	TRBV7-9	TRBJ2-6
CASSSRQGNDEKLFF	TGTGCCAGCAGCTCCCGACAGGGTAACGATGAAAAACTGTTTTTT	TRBD1	-	TRBV7-9	TRBJ1-4
CASSPPQGGGGSPLHF	TGTGCCAGCAGCCCTCCCCAGGGGGGAGGTGGGTCACCCCTCCACTTT	TRBD1	-	TRBV28	TRBJ1-6
CASSSITQGRADTQYF	TGCGCCAGCAGCTCCATTACCCAGGGGCGCGCAGATACGCAGTATTTT	-	once	TRBV4-3	TRBJ2-3
CASMAGAGNTIYF	TGTGCCAGCATGGCAGGGGCTGGAAACACCATATATTTT	-	-	TRBV2	TRBJ1-3
CASAGNYEQYF	TGTGCCAGCGCAGGGAACTACGAGCAGTACTTC	-	few	TRBV11-2	TRBJ2-7
CASSRQGDSDQPQHF	TGCGCCAGCAGCCGTCAGGGGGATAGTGATCAGCCCCAGCATTTT	TRBD1	-	TRBV5-1	TRBJ1-5
CASSLTGSGNTIYF	TGCGCCAGCAGCTTAACAGGGTCTGGAAACACCATATATTTT	-	-	TRBV5-1	TRBJ1-3
CASSLTQMNTEAFF	TGTGCCAGCAGCTTAACACAGATGAACACTGAAGCTTTCTTT	-	-	TRBV7-9	TRBJ1-1
CASSLGVSGAPSTDTQYF	TGTGCCAGCAGCTTAGGGGTTAGCGGGGCTCCTAGCACAGATACGCAGTATTTT	TRBD2	-	TRBV7-2	TRBJ2-3